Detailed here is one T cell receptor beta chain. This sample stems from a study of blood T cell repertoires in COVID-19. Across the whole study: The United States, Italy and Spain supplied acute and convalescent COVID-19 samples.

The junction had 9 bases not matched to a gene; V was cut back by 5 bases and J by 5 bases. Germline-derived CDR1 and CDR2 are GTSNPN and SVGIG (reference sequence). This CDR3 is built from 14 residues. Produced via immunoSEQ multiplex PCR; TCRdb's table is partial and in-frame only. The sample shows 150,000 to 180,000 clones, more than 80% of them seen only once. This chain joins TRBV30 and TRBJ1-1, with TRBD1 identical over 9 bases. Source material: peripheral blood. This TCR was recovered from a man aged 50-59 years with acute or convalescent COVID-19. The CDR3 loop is CAWGRDRARTEAFF. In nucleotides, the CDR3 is TGTGCCTGGGGGCGGGACAGGGCTAGGACTGAAGCTTTCTTT.